Listed here are 17 T cell receptor beta chains from one sample, sequenced in a study of T-cell reconstitution after alpha-beta-depleted transplantation in children. Unique molecular identifiers tagged the TCRbeta library. Each CDR3 protein is one row after TCRdb ran MiXCR on the PCR reads. This table has around 300,000 distinct CDR3 sequences, around 10% appearing once. This material consisted of PBMCs, taken before TCRalphabeta/CD19-depleted stem cell transplant. These receptors were collected from a boy less than two years old with acute myeloid leukemia, due to receive a stem cell transplant.

The table lists this clonotype with many counts. This chain joins TRBV7-2 and TRBJ2-7; 7 nucleotides match TRBD2. The CDR3 sequence is 15 residues long. Germline values: CDR1 SGHTA, CDR2 FQGNSA. J was trimmed by 4 bases and V by 1 base; bases with no gene match: 7. This chain's CDR3 is CASSLDYSGIYEQYF. The CDR3 coding sequence is TGTGCCAGCAGCTTAGATTACAGCGGGATTTACGAGCAGTACTTC.

This clonotype was counted at least ten times. V is TRBV5-1 and J is TRBJ2-7; the D is unclear. Germline CDR1 and CDR2: SGHRS and YFSETQ. V was cut by 1 base and J by 6 bases, with 8 bases left in between. CDR3 length: 12 amino acids. The CDR3 is CASSLPSVEQYF. CDR3 in DNA: TGCGCCAGCAGCTTGCCCTCTGTCGAGCAGTACTTC.

The table lists this clonotype with many counts. The rearrangement joins TRBV5-1 to TRBJ1-2; 9 bases are shared with TRBD1. CDR1 is SGHRS, CDR2 YFSETQ, per germline. V lost 2 bases, J lost 5 bases, and 7 bases stayed unmatched. The CDR3 sequence is 15 residues long. In nucleotides, the CDR3 is TGCGCCAGCAGCTTAGGAACAGGGGGCCGTTATGGCTACACCTTC. It yields the protein CASSLGTGGRYGYTF.

This clonotype has only a few counts. This chain links TRBV24-1 with TRBJ2-5; D might be TRBD1 (5 bases). This CDR3 region has 13 residues. Germline V gives CDR1 KGHDR, CDR2 SFDVKD. V shed 5 bases and J shed 5 bases, with 11 bases lying between them. CDR3: CATSAGAHETQYF. Here the CDR3 DNA reads TGTGCCACCAGTGCTGGGGCGCATGAGACCCAGTACTTC.

This clonotype was observed at least ten times. The chain employs TRBV28 and TRBJ2-1, with D possibly TRBD2 on 5 matching bases. V lost 6 bases to trimming and J lost 6 bases, with 18 bases between them. The CDR3 consists of 15 residues. Per germline, CDR1 MDHEN and CDR2 SYDVKM. This chain's CDR3 is CASRILGMYGNEQFF. In DNA form, the CDR3 reads TGTGCCAGCAGGATACTAGGGATGTATGGCAATGAGCAGTTCTTC.

This clonotype was detected only a few times. CDR3 in amino acids: CASSEPGLAGLFSYNEQFF. CDR3 sequence (DNA): TGTGCCAGCAGCGAACCGGGACTAGCGGGACTTTTCTCCTACAATGAGCAGTTCTTC. This sequence joins TRBV4-2 and TRBJ2-1; 13 nucleotides line up with TRBD2. Germline V lookup: CDR1 LGHNA, CDR2 YNFKEQ. This CDR3 is 19 amino acids long. The J segment lost 0 bases and the V segment lost 5 bases, leaving 10 bases of the junction unmatched.

This clonotype has ten or more counts. The CDR3 reads CASSFAPGHQNIQYF. DNA of the CDR3: TGTGCCAGCAGTTTTGCCCCGGGACACCAAAACATTCAGTACTTC. V gene TRBV12-3 or TRBV12-4 combines with J gene TRBJ2-4, with D possibly being TRBD1 (6 bases). V was trimmed by 3 bases and J by 5 bases, leaving 14 bases between them. The CDR3 totals 15 residues.

This clonotype showed up many times. The CDR3 sequence is CASSTLLRENTDTQYF. The CDR3 DNA sequence: TGTGCCAGCAGTACCCTACTACGGGAAAACACAGATACGCAGTATTTT. The chain carries TRBV6-2 or TRBV6-3 and TRBJ2-3; a weak D match, TRBD2 (5 bases). This CDR3 is built from 16 residues. CDR1 and CDR2 (germline): MNHEY, SVGEGT. V lost 5 bases to trimming and J lost 2 bases, with 17 bases between them.

This clonotype was counted at least ten times. The chain combines TRBV7-6 with TRBJ2-7; D possibly corresponds to TRBD1 (6 bases). Germline V lookup: CDR1 SGHVS, CDR2 FNYEAQ. V was trimmed by 6 bases and J by 6 bases, leaving 12 bases between them. This CDR3 is 12 amino acids long. CDR3 bases: TGTGCCAGCAGTTATACAGGGACCGAGCAGTACTTC. Protein product: CASSYTGTEQYF.

Ten or more counts support this clonotype. The chain recombines TRBV7-2 with TRBJ1-5; maybe TRBD1 (6 bases). Germline V gene sequence: CDR1 SGHTA, CDR2 FQGNSA. V was shortened by 5 bases and J by 0 bases, with 17 bases between the two germline ends. This CDR3 region has 17 residues. CDR3 protein: CASSLEGGPYSNQPQHF. CDR3 nucleotides: TGTGCCAGCAGCCTGGAAGGGGGGCCTTATAGCAATCAGCCCCAGCATTTT.

This clonotype occurred many times. The CDR3 sequence: CASSLQQGDRGNTIYF. CDR3 DNA sequence: TGTGCCAGCAGTTTACAACAGGGGGATCGTGGAAACACCATATATTTT. The chain uses TRBV28 and TRBJ1-3; TRBD1 matches at 8 bases. The germline gives CDR1 MDHEN, CDR2 SYDVKM. The trim removed 2 bases at V and 3 bases at J, leaving 6 bases unmatched. The CDR3 has 16 amino acids. The variable domain in full, with the rest retrieved from reference TRBV28 and TRBJ1-3, is DVKVTQSSRYLVKRTGEKVFLECVQDMDHENMFWYRQDPGLGLRLIYFSYDVKMKEKGDIPEGYSVSREKKERFSLILESASTNQTSMYLCASSLQQGDRGNTIYFGEGSWLTVV.

Remarks on this clonotype: One end of the junction fails to match germline, which may point to a read error. This CDR3 is CSARRNPEAFF. For the CDR3, the DNA is TGCAGTGCTAGACGGAACCCTGAAGCTTTCTTT. This chain connects TRBV20-1 to TRBJ1-1; D unresolved. This CDR3 has 11 residues. Per the germline V gene, CDR1 is DFQATT and CDR2 is SNEGSKA (reference sequence).

In this sample, this clonotype turned up many times. V is TRBV4-3 and J is TRBJ2-7; D may be TRBD2 (5 bases). The CDR3 contains 13 residues. Trimming removed 4 bases at V and 5 bases at J, with 12 bases between. CDR1 and CDR2 from the germline V gene are LGHNA and YSLEER. The CDR3: CASSPERTDEQYF. CDR3 sequence (DNA): TGCGCCAGCAGCCCAGAAAGGACTGACGAGCAGTACTTC.

Ten or more counts support this clonotype. The chain employs TRBV7-2 and TRBJ1-2; TRBD1 might be the D (5 bases). The V and J ends lost 3 bases and 2 bases respectively, with 13 bases between them. CDR1 is SGHTA and CDR2 is FQGNSA in the germline V gene. The CDR3 runs 15 residues. The DNA for the CDR3 is TGTGCCAGCAGCTTCTCGGGACTGATGAACTATGGCTACACCTTC. It encodes CASSFSGLMNYGYTF.

The sample holds many counts of this clonotype. The chain links TRBV7-6 to TRBJ2-7, with 9 bases identical to TRBD1. This CDR3 contains 18 residues. Losses at the gene ends were 7 bases for V and 2 bases for J; bases not matched to a gene: 18. The germline gives CDR1 SGHVS, CDR2 FNYEAQ. The CDR3 nucleotides read TGTGCCAGCACCCCTCCCCGGGACAGGGAAGTCCGCCCCTACGAGCAGTACTTC. Translated: CASTPPRDREVRPYEQYF.

This clonotype was found many times. The rearrangement links TRBV28 to TRBJ1-6; perhaps TRBD1 as D (5 bases). Trimming took off 6 bases at V and 13 bases at J, with 19 bases between the two ends. This CDR3 spans 14 amino acids. The germline V gene encodes CDR1 MDHEN and CDR2 SYDVKM. The CDR3 DNA reads TGTGCCAGCAGCAGCGGGACGGACTTGCGGCCCCTCCACTTT. Its translation is CASSSGTDLRPLHF.

This clonotype was seen many times. The chain couples TRBV29-1 to TRBJ2-6; TRBD1 aligns across 10 bases. Trimming cost V 4 bases and J 3 bases; bases outside gene matches: 3. CDR1 is SQVTM, CDR2 ANQGSEA, per germline. The CDR3 length is 15 residues. The CDR3 sequence: CSVGGQGSGANVLTF. DNA for the CDR3: TGCAGCGTTGGGGGACAGGGGAGTGGGGCCAACGTCCTGACTTTC.